The present T cell receptor beta chain was sequenced within a study of tumor-infiltrating lymphocytes in oesophageal squamous cell carcinoma. Via MiXCR, TCRdb re-called the PCR reads, giving one row per CDR3 protein. The table has some 14,000 distinct CDR3 sequences, about half seen once. CDR1 ENHRY and CDR2 SYGVKD come from the germline V gene. The CDR3 loop spans 15 amino acids. Trimming took 6 bases from V and 7 from J; bases not matched to a gene: 7. This clonotype was counted ten times or more. This TCR came from a female donor with esophageal squamous cell carcinoma. V usage is TRBV10-3 and J usage is TRBJ1-6; 9 positions agree with TRBD1. Sample: blood. The CDR3 DNA reads as TGTGCCATCAGCGTACAGGGGGCGGGAAATTCACCCCTCCACTTT. It translates to CAISVQGAGNSPLHF.